Listed below are T cell receptor beta chains from one sample, sequenced in a study of cytomegalovirus exposure and HLA in healthy donors. Profiling relied on immunoSEQ multiplex PCR, and the TCRdb table lists in-frame clones only, not all of them. The table records roughly 200,000 clones, approximately 87% of them present only once. The specimen sequenced was PBMCs. The receptors here all came from a man younger than 40 in good health and CMV-seronegative. The CDR3 runs from the conserved cysteine through the conserved F or W. D genes are given only for firm matches. Clone size is stated in some rows and not others, as once, few, many or a class when expanded.

CDR3: CSSSFGIQGILTGELFF; DNA: TGTTCCAGCAGCTTTGGTATACAGGGGATTTTGACCGGGGAGCTGTTTTTT; D: TRBD1; V: TRBV7-9; J: TRBJ2-2; size: few
CDR3: CASEQFGRKLFF; DNA: TGTGCCAGTGAGCAGTTTGGGAGAAAACTGTTTTTT; D: NA; V: TRBV2; J: TRBJ1-4; size: NA
CDR3: CSVEDTRRGDTQYF; DNA: TGCAGCGTTGAAGATACCAGAAGGGGAGATACGCAGTATTTT; D: NA; V: TRBV29-1; J: TRBJ2-3; size: NA
CDR3: CASRRLAGSSYNEQFF; DNA: TGTGCCAGCCGGCGTTTGGCGGGGAGCTCCTACAATGAGCAGTTCTTC; D: NA; V: TRBV11-2; J: TRBJ2-1; size: NA
CDR3: CASSLAGARTDTQYF; DNA: TGTGCCAGCAGCTTGGCAGGGGCTCGCACAGATACGCAGTATTTT; D: NA; V: TRBV5-4; J: TRBJ2-3; size: once
CDR3: CASSQGARYTEAFF; DNA: TGTGCCAGCAGCCAAGGGGCACGGTACACTGAAGCTTTCTTT; D: NA; V: TRBV14; J: TRBJ1-1; size: NA
CDR3: CAIMARTQETQYF; DNA: TGTGCCATCATGGCCAGGACACAAGAGACCCAGTACTTC; D: NA; V: TRBV10-3; J: TRBJ2-5; size: NA
CDR3: CASSLGPSSPYEQYF; DNA: TGTGCCAGCAGTTTAGGCCCTAGCAGCCCCTACGAGCAGTACTTC; D: NA; V: TRBV27; J: TRBJ2-7; size: few
CDR3: CASLYRGRKNSQYF; DNA: TGTGCCAGCCTCTACAGGGGGAGGAAAAACAGTCAGTACTTC; D: NA; V: TRBV21-1; J: TRBJ2-4; size: NA
CDR3: CASSTGQGSRGYTF; DNA: TGTGCCAGCAGTACAGGACAGGGGTCGCGTGGCTACACCTTC; D: TRBD1; V: TRBV28; J: TRBJ1-2; size: NA
CDR3: CASRSGNYGYTF; DNA: TGTGCCAGCCGCTCGGGAAACTATGGCTACACCTTC; D: NA; V: TRBV6-5; J: TRBJ1-2; size: NA
CDR3: CATFRGGQSPLHF; DNA: TGTGCCACCTTCCGAGGGGGACAGTCACCCCTCCACTTT; D: TRBD1; V: TRBV28; J: TRBJ1-6; size: NA
CDR3: CASSFAGGGETQYF; DNA: TGCGCCAGCAGCTTCGCGGGGGGTGGGGAGACCCAGTACTTC; D: TRBD2; V: TRBV5-1; J: TRBJ2-5; size: NA
CDR3: CASSSTQGAQGGEQFF; DNA: TGTGCCAGCAGCTCGACCCAGGGGGCCCAGGGGGGTGAGCAGTTCTTC; D: TRBD1; V: TRBV7-9; J: TRBJ2-1; size: NA
CDR3: CASSLVVGRHEAFF; DNA: TGTGCCAGCAGCTTAGTAGTTGGTAGACATGAAGCTTTCTTT; D: NA; V: TRBV7-2; J: TRBJ1-1; size: once
CDR3: CASSSGTGGLGGPEAFF; DNA: TGCGCCAGCAGTTCCGGGACAGGGGGGCTAGGAGGGCCTGAAGCTTTCTTT; D: TRBD1; V: TRBV4-1; J: TRBJ1-1; size: once
CDR3: CASSQVRNQPQHF; DNA: TGCGCCAGCAGCCAAGTGCGAAATCAGCCCCAGCATTTT; D: NA; V: TRBV4-1; J: TRBJ1-5; size: NA
CDR3: CASSPPSGSTDTQYF; DNA: TGTGCCAGCTCCCCCCCTAGCGGGAGCACAGATACGCAGTATTTT; D: TRBD2; V: TRBV18; J: TRBJ2-3; size: NA
CDR3: CASSAGTAEKLFF; DNA: TGTGCCAGCAGCGCCGGGACAGCAGAAAAACTGTTTTTT; D: TRBD1; V: TRBV5-4; J: TRBJ1-4; size: NA
CDR3: CASSRKRDRGYEQYF; DNA: TGTGCCAGCAGCCGCAAGCGGGACAGGGGCTACGAGCAGTACTTC; D: TRBD1; V: TRBV7-2; J: TRBJ2-7; size: NA
CDR3: CASSPTGTEQFF; DNA: TGTGCCAGCTCACCAACCGGGACAGAGCAGTTCTTC; D: NA; V: TRBV18; J: TRBJ2-1; size: NA
CDR3: CASSPREAGGPDTQYF; DNA: TGTGCCAGCTCACCACGGGAGGCGGGAGGGCCGGATACGCAGTATTTT; D: TRBD2; V: TRBV18; J: TRBJ2-3; size: NA
CDR3: CASSLLYGGATSYEQYF; DNA: TGTGCCAGCAGTTTATTGTACGGGGGGGCAACATCCTACGAGCAGTACTTC; D: TRBD2; V: TRBV27; J: TRBJ2-7; size: NA
CDR3: CASSKSWGDEQFF; DNA: TGTGCCAGTAGTAAGTCGTGGGGCGATGAGCAGTTCTTC; D: NA; V: TRBV19; J: TRBJ2-1; size: NA
CDR3: CASSFRVGQFF; DNA: TGTGCCAGCAGCTTCAGGGTAGGGCAGTTCTTC; D: NA; V: TRBV28; J: TRBJ2-1; size: NA
CDR3: CSVTQGATNEKLFF; DNA: TGCAGCGTTACACAGGGTGCAACTAATGAAAAACTGTTTTTT; D: NA; V: TRBV29-1; J: TRBJ1-4; size: NA
CDR3: CSAESGAAQHF; DNA: TGCAGTGCCGAATCAGGGGCAGCCCAGCATTTT; D: NA; V: TRBV20-1; J: TRBJ1-5; size: NA
CDR3: CASSFREGSHEQYF; DNA: TGTGCCAGCAGCTTCCGGGAAGGTTCCCACGAGCAGTACTTC; D: NA; V: TRBV7-8; J: TRBJ2-7; size: NA
CDR3: CASRGARAESSYEQYF; DNA: TGTGCCAGCAGGGGGGCTAGGGCCGAGAGCTCCTACGAGCAGTACTTC; D: NA; V: TRBV5-8; J: TRBJ2-7; size: NA
CDR3: CASSPSGGMNTEAFF; DNA: TGTGCCAGCTCACCATCGGGGGGCATGAACACTGAAGCTTTCTTT; D: NA; V: TRBV18; J: TRBJ1-1; size: NA
CDR3: CASKRGGPSTDTQYF; DNA: TGTGCCAGCAAGCGGGGGGGCCCTAGCACAGATACGCAGTATTTT; D: TRBD2; V: TRBV7-2; J: TRBJ2-3; size: NA
CDR3: CASSPRGTELGTIYF; DNA: TGTGCCAGCAGTCCAAGGGGGACAGAACTCGGCACCATATATTTT; D: TRBD1; V: TRBV28; J: TRBJ1-3; size: NA
CDR3: CASREQSHSNQPQHF; DNA: TGTGCCAGCAGAGAACAATCACATAGCAATCAGCCCCAGCATTTT; D: NA; V: TRBV2; J: TRBJ1-5; size: NA
CDR3: CASSRDSYNEQFF; DNA: TGTGCCAGCAGCAGGGACAGTTACAATGAGCAGTTCTTC; D: TRBD1; V: TRBV7-2; J: TRBJ2-1; size: few
CDR3: CASTMTGGSGYTF; DNA: TGTGCCAGCACCATGACAGGGGGCTCTGGCTACACCTTC; D: TRBD1; V: TRBV11-2; J: TRBJ1-2; size: NA
CDR3: CASSLGGGARLDTEAFF; DNA: TGCGCCAGCAGCTTGGGAGGGGGCGCGAGATTGGACACTGAAGCTTTCTTT; D: TRBD1; V: TRBV5-1; J: TRBJ1-1; size: few
CDR3: CASSSGSSYEQYF; DNA: TGTGCCAGTAGTTCTGGCAGCTCCTACGAGCAGTACTTC; D: NA; V: TRBV19; J: TRBJ2-7; size: NA
CDR3: CASSSPFPSSGNTIYF; DNA: TGTGCCAGCAGTTCCCCTTTTCCTAGCTCTGGAAACACCATATATTTT; D: NA; V: TRBV28; J: TRBJ1-3; size: NA
CDR3: CASSPPAGQETQYF; DNA: TGTGCCAGCTCACCACCTGCGGGGCAAGAGACCCAGTACTTC; D: NA; V: TRBV18; J: TRBJ2-5; size: NA